Here is one T cell receptor beta chain with its context. Per the study methods: Reference gene primer amplification yielded estimated nucleated cell counts. Only in-frame clones appear in the TCRdb table, and some are missing; sequencing was by immunoSEQ multiplex PCR. The V and J calls and the clone size are those of that table, but D and trimming were determined from the DNA. Of hundreds of thousands of clones detected, approximately 80% appear once; the ten largest clones hold over 3%. This CDR3 comprises 14 residues. CDR1 and CDR2 (germline): MDHEN, SYDVKM. V lost 4 bases, J lost 0 bases, and 9 bases lay in between. This entry belongs to a study of blood T cell repertoires in COVID-19. Study in general: Sites across the United States, Italy and Spain contributed samples from acute and convalescent COVID-19. PBMCs, B-cell-depleted T cells, or T cells provided the cDNA or gDNA that made up the material.

The TCR was taken from a woman between 40 and 50 years old with active or convalescent COVID-19. The V gene is TRBV28, the J gene TRBJ1-1; D is perhaps TRBD1 (6 bases). The sample comprised peripheral blood. The DNA of the CDR3 is TGTGCCAGCAGTTCGGACAGATTGAACACTGAAGCTTTCTTT. Protein product: CASSSDRLNTEAFF.